Following are 29 T cell receptor beta chains from one sample sequenced in a study of response to subunit inactivated influenza vaccine. MiXCR was run by TCRdb on the RT-PCR reads, yielding one entry per CDR3 protein. Found here are a few hundred thousand distinct CDR3 sequences, approximately 6.9% of them singletons; the top ten hold over 10%. This sample comprised PBMCs from blood, obtained 23 months after vaccination. These receptor sequences come from a man between 45 and 75 years old who received an inactivated influenza vaccine.

This clonotype was seen once. This could be a read error, since a much larger clone is one nucleotide away. The chain employs TRBV9 and TRBJ2-1; 8 nucleotides align to TRBD2. The germline V gene has CDR1 SGDLS and CDR2 YYNGEE. V shed 0 bases, J shed 4 bases, and the junction held 6 bases outside the gene matches. The CDR3 runs to 16 residues. DNA for the CDR3: TGTGCCAGCAGCGTAGTTACGGGGGGGTATTACAATGAGCAGTTCTTC. This codes for CASSVVTGGYYNEQFF.

This clonotype was observed at least ten times. This rearrangement joins TRBV4-2 to TRBJ2-5; D unclear. This CDR3 contains 13 residues. V was trimmed by 0 bases and J by 4 bases, leaving 6 bases between them. Per the germline V gene, CDR1 is LGHNA and CDR2 is YNFKEQ. CDR3 sequence: CASSQESTETQYF. As DNA, the CDR3 is TGTGCCAGCAGCCAAGAGTCGACAGAGACCCAGTACTTC.

This clonotype was observed many times. V is TRBV10-3 and J is TRBJ2-1; no firm D call. Germline V gene data show CDR1 as ENHRY and CDR2 as SYGVKD. This CDR3 is 16 amino acids long. The V end was cut by 0 bases, the J end by 10 bases, with 19 bases between. The CDR3 DNA is TGTGCCATCAGTGAGTCGACGGCGTCCTACCATATCGAGCAGTTCTTC. This codes for CAISESTASYHIEQFF.

This clonotype was seen repeatedly, ten times or more. V gene TRBV19 combines with J gene TRBJ2-1, with 7 bases identical to TRBD2. Germline V gene sequence: CDR1 LNHDA, CDR2 SQIVND (reference sequence). The V gene end was trimmed by 3 bases and the J gene end by 0 bases; junction bases not matched to a gene: 8. The CDR3 has 17 residues. The CDR3 sequence: CASSIGLAESSYNEQFF. The DNA of the CDR3 is TGTGCCAGTAGTATCGGGCTAGCGGAGAGCTCCTACAATGAGCAGTTCTTC.

This clonotype was counted ten times or more. This chain connects TRBV2 to TRBJ2-7; TRBD2 matches at 11 bases. Unmatched junction bases numbered 8, after V lost 9 bases and J lost 7 bases. CDR1 is SNHLY and CDR2 is FYNNEI in the germline V gene. CDR3 size: 13 residues. The CDR3 DNA follows: TGTGCCAGTAAACTAGCGGGAGTTGGAGAGCAGTACTTC. This gives the protein CASKLAGVGEQYF.

In DNA form, the CDR3 reads TGTGCCAGCAGTTCGACTAGCTCTGGAAACACCATATATTTT. Amino acids: CASSSTSSGNTIYF. The V call is TRBV28, the J call TRBJ1-3, with D hard to call. The CDR3 totals 14 residues. Germline lookup yields CDR1 MDHEN and CDR2 SYDVKM. Trimming left V 4 bases short and J 0 bases short, with 7 bases between.

The chain joins TRBV12-3 or TRBV12-4 to TRBJ2-2; D is ambiguous. The CDR3 totals 14 residues. With 6 bases removed from V and 6 bases from J, the gap between germline ends came to 14 bases. CDR3 nucleotide sequence: TGTGCCAGCAGCAACCACGGGCCTCCCGGGGAGCTGTTTTTT. Its protein is CASSNHGPPGELFF.

The rearrangement uses TRBV4-3 and TRBJ2-2; D gene unclear. Germline CDR1 is LGHNA and CDR2 is YSLEER. The CDR3 sequence is 14 residues long. The V end lost 1 base, the J end lost 7 bases, and 10 bases lay between the germline ends. The DNA for the CDR3 is TGCGCCAGCAGCCAAGTTGCCAGCTACGGGGAGCTGTTTTTT. Protein product: CASSQVASYGELFF.

CDR3 DNA sequence: TGCAGTGCTAGACCTAGGACAGCGAATAATTCACCCCTCCACTTT. Translating gives CSARPRTANNSPLHF. The chain combines TRBV20-1 with TRBJ1-6; D perhaps matches TRBD1 (6 bases). There are 15 residues in the CDR3. CDR1 DFQATT and CDR2 SNEGSKA come from the germline V gene (reference sequence). The germline V and J ends were trimmed by 2 bases and 5 bases, with 13 bases remaining between them.

Comments on this clonotype: This may be a read error, as it is one base from a much larger clone. In nucleotides, the CDR3 is TGTGCCAGCAGCTTGGCCGGCAGGGGGCAAGGGACTGAACCTTTCTTT. Translation gives CASSLAGRGQGTEPFF. The V call is TRBV5-6, the J call TRBJ1-1; 8 nucleotides match TRBD1. In germline, CDR1 is SGHDT, CDR2 YYEEEE. The CDR3 has 16 residues. Drawing the rest from reference TRBV5-6 and TRBJ1-1, the complete variable domain is DAGVTQSPTHLIKTRGQQVTLRCSPKSGHDTVSWYQQALGQGPQFIFQYYEEEERQRGNFPDRFSGHQFPNYSSELNVNALLLGDSALYLCASSLAGRGQGTEPFFGQGTRLTVV.

This clonotype turned up a few times. The chain joins TRBV12-3 or TRBV12-4 to TRBJ1-4; D is possibly TRBD1 (6 bases). The CDR3 runs 15 residues. The germline V and J ends were trimmed by 2 bases and 3 bases, with 10 bases remaining between them. DNA of the CDR3: TGTGCCAGCAGTTTACAGGGGTTGGCTAATGAAAAACTGTTTTTT. Its translation is CASSLQGLANEKLFF.

This clonotype was seen many times. The V call is TRBV29-1, the J call TRBJ2-5, with 10 bases identical to TRBD2. There are 14 residues in the CDR3. V shed 4 bases and J 1 base; nucleotides not matched to a gene: 3. Germline V lookup: CDR1 SQVTM, CDR2 ANQGSEA. CDR3: CSVARTSGQETQYF. CDR3 nucleotide sequence: TGCAGCGTTGCGCGGACTAGCGGCCAAGAGACCCAGTACTTC.

This clonotype has ten or more counts. The gene calls are TRBV20-1 and TRBJ2-3; 15 nucleotides match TRBD2. After removal of 2 bases from V and 1 base from J, the junction contained 10 bases not matched to a gene. The CDR3 has 19 amino acids. Germline V CDR1 and CDR2: DFQATT, SNEGSKA (reference sequence). CDR3 region: CSARSPGLAGGSGTDTQYF. CDR3 coding DNA: TGCAGTGCTAGAAGCCCGGGACTAGCGGGGGGCAGCGGCACAGATACGCAGTATTTT.

This clonotype was recorded a few times. V usage is TRBV4-3 and J usage is TRBJ1-6; D is unresolved. CDR1 LGHNA and CDR2 YSLEER come from the germline V gene. The CDR3 has 16 amino acids. Trimming shortened V by 4 bases and J by 7 bases, and 17 bases separated the two germline ends. This chain's CDR3 is CASSRQVGPQNSPLHF. As DNA, the CDR3 is TGCGCCAGCAGCCGCCAAGTCGGCCCTCAAAATTCACCCCTCCACTTT.

The genes are TRBV5-6 and TRBJ2-1, with a possible D match to TRBD2 (5 bases). V was trimmed by 2 bases and J by 0 bases, leaving 12 bases between them. This CDR3 comprises 16 residues. CDR1 and CDR2 from the germline V gene are SGHDT and YYEEEE. The CDR3 protein is CASSFGGPSSYNEQFF. CDR3 DNA: TGTGCCAGCAGCTTCGGCGGGCCTAGCTCCTACAATGAGCAGTTCTTC. The full variable domain, with the rest looked up from reference TRBV5-6 and TRBJ2-1, is DAGVTQSPTHLIKTRGQQVTLRCSPKSGHDTVSWYQQALGQGPQFIFQYYEEEERQRGNFPDRFSGHQFPNYSSELNVNALLLGDSALYLCASSFGGPSSYNEQFFGPGTRLTVL.

The chain links TRBV6-2 or TRBV6-3 to TRBJ2-7; TRBD2 might be the D (6 bases). This CDR3 region has 16 residues. V was clipped by 6 bases and J by 6 bases, with 24 bases between them. Per germline, CDR1 MNHEY and CDR2 SVGEGT. The CDR3 sequence is CASRVGPEGLAGEQYF. The CDR3 bases are TGTGCCAGCAGAGTCGGACCGGAGGGGCTTGCGGGCGAGCAGTACTTC.

The chain recombines TRBV5-1 with TRBJ2-7; 7 nucleotides match TRBD2. The germline V gene encodes CDR1 SGHRS and CDR2 YFSETQ. V dropped 10 bases and J dropped 5; count of bases not matched to a gene: 6. This CDR3 is 11 amino acids long. CDR3 sequence: CAGSGGNEQYF. Written as DNA, the CDR3 is TGCGCCGGCTCGGGGGGAAACGAGCAGTACTTC.

This clonotype came up a few times. V usage is TRBV20-1 and J usage is TRBJ2-1; 7 nucleotides agree with TRBD2. The V and J ends lost 5 bases and 5 bases, in that order; junction bases with no gene match: 6. The length of the CDR3 is 13 residues. Germline V gene sequence: CDR1 DFQATT, CDR2 SNEGSKA (reference sequence). The chain's CDR3 is CSAATSTNNEQFF. The CDR3 nucleotides are TGCAGTGCTGCGACTAGCACCAACAATGAGCAGTTCTTC.

This chain connects TRBV15 to TRBJ2-7; 7 bases map to TRBD1. Germline CDR1 reads LNHNV; CDR2 reads YYDKDF (reference sequence). Trimming took 5 bases from V and 2 from J; bases not matched to a gene: 12. This CDR3 comprises 16 residues. DNA of the CDR3: TGTGCCACCAGCGTAGGTCGCGACGGGACAGCCTACGAGCAGTACTTC. Translating gives CATSVGRDGTAYEQYF.

There are a few counts of this clonotype. The chain links TRBV28 to TRBJ2-1; TRBD2 matches 8 bases. The junction had 2 bases not matched to a gene; V was cut back by 7 bases and J by 0 bases. Germline V gene lookup returns CDR1 MDHEN and CDR2 SYDVKM. This CDR3 is built from 14 residues. The CDR3 loop is CASMSGSSYNEQFF. In DNA form, the CDR3 reads TGTGCCAGCATGAGCGGGAGCTCCTACAATGAGCAGTTCTTC.

This clonotype was seen many times. The genes are TRBV29-1 and TRBJ2-1, with 14 nucleotides matching TRBD2. CDR1 and CDR2 from the germline V gene are SQVTM and ANQGSEA. V was clipped by 3 bases and J by 9 bases; unmatched bases: 1. This CDR3 comprises 13 residues. The DNA of the CDR3 is TGCAGCGTTGAGGGACTAGCGGGAGCTGAGCAGTTCTTC. This encodes CSVEGLAGAEQFF.

The chain joins TRBV6-5 to TRBJ1-1; the match to TRBD1 covers 7 bases. This CDR3 has 11 amino acids. Germline trimming cut 4 bases from V and 11 bases from J; bases unmatched to any gene: 4. Germline loops: CDR1 MNHEY, CDR2 SVGAGI. The CDR3 here is CASSSTGFAFF. CDR3 DNA: TGTGCCAGCAGTTCGACAGGGTTTGCTTTCTTT.

This chain uses TRBV29-1 with TRBJ2-1, with 7 bases lining up with TRBD1. Germline V gives CDR1 SQVTM, CDR2 ANQGSEA. With 7 bases clipped from V and 4 bases from J, the junction kept 7 bases outside the gene matches. This CDR3 has 13 residues. The CDR3 nucleotides read TGCAGCGCCGTCGGGACAGCATACAATGAGCAGTTCTTC. Translation: CSAVGTAYNEQFF.

This clonotype was detected a few times. The J gene is TRBJ2-7, the V gene TRBV28; 7 bases map to TRBD2. Germline V CDR1 and CDR2: MDHEN, SYDVKM. J gave up 6 bases and V 2 bases, and 7 bases lay outside the gene matches. The CDR3 has 14 amino acids. The CDR3: CASSLAGEHSEQYF. Written as DNA, the CDR3 is TGTGCCAGCAGTTTAGCGGGGGAGCACAGCGAGCAGTACTTC.

This sequence joins TRBV12-3 or TRBV12-4 and TRBJ2-4, with D perhaps TRBD1 (5 bases). Trimming shortened V by 7 bases and J by 6 bases, and 7 bases separated the two germline ends. This CDR3 has 11 amino acids. The CDR3 nucleotides are TGTGCCAGCACTCAGGGAAACATTCAGTACTTC. Residues: CASTQGNIQYF.

This clonotype was observed at least ten times. The chain joins TRBV5-1 to TRBJ1-1; D is unclear. Trimming stripped 0 bases from V and 1 base from J, with 10 bases between. The CDR3 length is 15 residues. The germline V gene encodes CDR1 SGHRS and CDR2 YFSETQ. As DNA, the CDR3 is TGCGCCAGCAGCTTGGAACCCCGGCGGAACACTGAAGCTTTCTTT. Its translation is CASSLEPRRNTEAFF.

This clonotype showed up many times. This chain connects TRBV7-2 to TRBJ2-3, with 14 bases aligning to TRBD2. Trimming cost V 3 bases and J 10 bases; bases outside gene matches: 9. Germline V lookup: CDR1 SGHTA, CDR2 FQGNSA. The CDR3 totals 16 residues. In DNA, the CDR3 is TGTGCCAGCAGCTTGCCCTCCGGGACTAGCGGGGGATCGCAGTATTTT. Protein: CASSLPSGTSGGSQYF.

The V call is TRBV7-9, the J call TRBJ2-5; 8 bases agree with TRBD2. The CDR3 length is 15 residues. After removal of 8 bases from V and 4 bases from J, the junction contained 12 bases not matched to a gene. Germline V CDR1 and CDR2: SEHNR, FQNEAQ (reference sequence). The CDR3 spells CASDYGGGHGETQYF. The CDR3 region has the DNA TGTGCCAGCGACTACGGGGGGGGGCACGGAGAGACCCAGTACTTC.

This clonotype was detected many times. The chain couples TRBV7-2 to TRBJ2-7; TRBD1 is a possible D gene (5 bases). Germline V gene lookup returns CDR1 SGHTA and CDR2 FQGNSA. With 4 bases removed from V and 2 bases from J, the gap between germline ends came to 18 bases. The CDR3 spans 16 residues. CDR3 nucleotide sequence: TGTGCCAGCAGCTCTGGGGCTACTGGCAAAGCCTACGAGCAGTACTTC. Translation gives CASSSGATGKAYEQYF.